The 32 T cell receptor beta chains reported below all come from one sample, sequenced in a study of blood T cell repertoires in COVID-19. The table came from immunoSEQ multiplex PCR; TCRdb's copy has only in-frame clones and leaves some out. The table lists 240,000 or so clones, 80% to 85% of them singletons. The sample was peripheral blood. Every receptor here comes from a woman aged 18-29 years with acute or convalescent COVID-19.

This chain connects TRBV5-6 to TRBJ2-2, with 8 bases lining up with TRBD2. The V and J ends lost 2 bases and 3 bases, in that order; junction bases with no gene match: 12. The length of the CDR3 is 18 residues. Per germline, CDR1 SGHDT and CDR2 YYEEEE. CDR3 sequence reads: CASSFVPSREAHTGELFF. Written as DNA, the CDR3 is TGTGCCAGCAGCTTTGTCCCCTCGCGGGAGGCCCACACCGGGGAGCTGTTTTTT.

The chain combines TRBV27 with TRBJ2-7; 12 bases are a match to TRBD2. V gave up 2 bases and J gave up 4 bases; unmatched junction bases: 3. This CDR3 spans 15 amino acids. Germline CDR1 MNHEY, CDR2 SMNVEV (reference sequence). CDR3 amino acids: CASSLQTSGSYEQYF. CDR3 nucleotides: TGTGCCAGCAGTTTACAGACTAGCGGGAGTTACGAGCAGTACTTC.

The gene calls are TRBV7-9 and TRBJ2-7; the D gene is possibly TRBD1 (6 bases). Germline values: CDR1 SEHNR, CDR2 FQNEAQ (reference sequence). V was cut by 5 bases and J by 0 bases, with 11 bases left in between. The CDR3 extends over 14 amino acids. The chain's CDR3 is CASSDRNSSYEQYF. CDR3 DNA sequence: TGTGCCAGCAGCGACAGGAATAGCTCCTACGAGCAGTACTTC.

This chain joins TRBV7-2 and TRBJ1-6; D is possibly TRBD1 (6 bases). The CDR3 has 15 residues. From germline, CDR1 is SGHTA and CDR2 FQGNSA. V lost 7 bases, J lost 5 bases, and 15 bases lay in between. The CDR3 DNA reads TGTGCCAGCACCTTTTCGGGACAAAATAATTCACCCCTCCACTTT. Amino acid sequence: CASTFSGQNNSPLHF. Supplemented by reference TRBV7-2 and TRBJ1-6, the full variable domain reads GAGVSQSPSNKVTEKGKDVELRCDPISGHTALYWYRQSLGQGLEFLIYFQGNSAPDKSGLPSDRFSAERTGGSVSTLTIQRTQQEDSAVYLCASTFSGQNNSPLHFGNGTRLTVT.

V and J are TRBV28 and TRBJ2-7, with 7 nucleotides matching TRBD1. The germline V gene encodes CDR1 MDHEN and CDR2 SYDVKM. The CDR3 is made up of 16 amino acids. J gave up 4 bases and V 4 bases, and 13 bases lay outside the gene matches. In DNA form, the CDR3 reads TGTGCCAGCAGTTCGCCGACAGGGTTAGTTGTATACGAGCAGTACTTC. This encodes CASSSPTGLVVYEQYF.

The V gene is TRBV14, the J gene TRBJ2-3; D unclear. Deletions cut 2 bases from V and 0 bases from J, with 9 bases between. This CDR3 is 15 amino acids long. Germline V lookup: CDR1 SGHDN, CDR2 FVKESK. The CDR3 sequence: CASSQQAFSTDTQYF. The CDR3 DNA reads as TGTGCCAGCAGCCAACAAGCGTTTAGCACAGATACGCAGTATTTT.

CDR3 protein: CASSVGRGIYNEQFF. The CDR3 DNA reads as TGTGCCAGCAGCGTAGGGCGGGGGATTTACAATGAGCAGTTCTTC. The chain combines TRBV9 with TRBJ2-1; TRBD2 aligns across 7 bases. The CDR3 totals 15 residues. V lost 0 bases, J lost 4 bases, and 4 bases stayed unmatched. The germline gives CDR1 SGDLS, CDR2 YYNGEE.

The rearrangement joins TRBV13 to TRBJ2-1, with D unclear. In germline, CDR1 is PRHDT, CDR2 FYEKMQ (reference sequence). CDR3 length: 12 amino acids. Trimming stripped 2 bases from V and 10 bases from J, with 9 bases between. CDR3 region: CASSLRIGEQFF. The CDR3 nucleotides read TGTGCCAGCAGCTTAAGAATCGGGGAGCAGTTCTTC.

The rearrangement uses TRBV6-2 or TRBV6-3 and TRBJ2-3, with D tentatively TRBD2 (6 bases). With 2 bases removed from V and 0 bases from J, the gap between germline ends came to 12 bases. The CDR3 contains 16 residues. Germline values: CDR1 MNHEY, CDR2 SVGEGT. CDR3 nucleotides: TGTGCCAGCAGTTACACAACTAGCCTAAGCACAGATACGCAGTATTTT. It encodes CASSYTTSLSTDTQYF.

The chain links TRBV4-1 to TRBJ2-7, with D possibly matching TRBD2 (5 bases). The CDR3 length is 13 residues. The V gene's germline CDR1 is MGHRA and CDR2 YSYEKL. V lost 0 bases and J lost 6, with 9 bases in between. CDR3 protein: CASSQDPGFEQYF. Written as DNA, the CDR3 is TGCGCCAGCAGCCAAGACCCGGGGTTCGAGCAGTACTTC.

V usage is TRBV2 and J usage is TRBJ2-6, with a possible D match to TRBD2 (5 bases). V gave up 4 bases and J gave up 0 bases, with 13 bases separating them. Germline CDR1 and CDR2: SNHLY and FYNNEI. The CDR3 spans 17 residues. CDR3 sequence reads: CASSVEGSHSGANVLTF. The DNA for the CDR3 is TGTGCCAGCAGTGTTGAGGGCTCACACTCTGGGGCCAACGTCCTGACTTTC.

The chain carries TRBV20-1 and TRBJ2-3; no clear D gene. From germline, CDR1 is DFQATT and CDR2 SNEGSKA (reference sequence). V lost 3 bases and J lost 2, with 9 bases in between. The CDR3 is 13 residues long. Here the CDR3 DNA reads TGCAGTGCTAGTTACTTTTACACAGATACGCAGTATTTT. It specifies CSASYFYTDTQYF.

The chain is built from TRBV19 and TRBJ1-5, with unresolved D. There are 15 residues in the CDR3. Per germline, CDR1 LNHDA and CDR2 SQIVND (reference sequence). V was clipped by 7 bases and J by 5 bases, with 18 bases between them. The CDR3 sequence is CASKKRWAVDQPQHF. The CDR3 region has the DNA TGTGCCAGTAAGAAACGATGGGCAGTGGATCAGCCCCAGCATTTT.

The gene calls are TRBV7-6 and TRBJ2-7; possibly TRBD1 for D (6 bases). The germline gives CDR1 SGHVS, CDR2 FNYEAQ. The CDR3 is 14 amino acids. Trimming pared 5 bases from V and 5 bases from J, leaving 16 bases between. CDR3 coding DNA: TGTGCCAGCAGCGAACACAGGGATTTCGACGAGCAGTACTTC. Translated, it gives CASSEHRDFDEQYF.

Remarks on this clone: This sample also contains other DNA sequences that code for the same CDR3. This chain uses TRBV3-1 (or the pseudogene TRBV3-2) with TRBJ2-7, with D maybe TRBD2 (5 bases). Germline-derived CDR1 and CDR2 are LGHDT and YNNKEL (reference sequence). CDR3 length: 14 residues. The V and J ends lost 4 bases and 0 bases respectively, with 10 bases between them. The chain's CDR3 is CASSRTSGSYEQYF. CDR3 nucleotide sequence: TGTGCCAGCAGCCGGACGAGCGGCTCCTACGAGCAGTACTTC.

The genes are TRBV30 and TRBJ2-1, with D possibly matching TRBD2 (6 bases). The germline V gene encodes CDR1 GTSNPN and CDR2 SVGIG (reference sequence). The CDR3 runs to 13 residues. The V gene lost 5 bases and the J gene lost 7 bases, with 15 bases spanning the gap. The CDR3 DNA reads as TGTGCCTGGGACTCTAGCGTCGCTAATGAGCAGTTCTTC. Protein: CAWDSSVANEQFF.

The rearrangement uses TRBV19 and TRBJ1-1; D not certain. The V end was cut by 1 base, the J end by 1 base, with 10 bases between. The CDR3 has 15 residues. CDR1 and CDR2 (germline): LNHDA, SQIVND (reference sequence). DNA for the CDR3: TGTGCCAGTAGTATAGCAGGAACAGCGAACACTGAAGCTTTCTTT. Encoded protein: CASSIAGTANTEAFF. The whole variable domain, filled in from reference TRBV19 and TRBJ1-1, reads DGGITQSPKYLFRKEGQNVTLSCEQNLNHDAMYWYRQDPGQGLRLIYYSQIVNDFQKGDIAEGYSVSREKKESFPLTVTSAQKNPTAFYLCASSIAGTANTEAFFGQGTRLTVV.

The chain joins TRBV12-3 or TRBV12-4 to TRBJ2-5, with a weak D call TRBD2 (5 bases). The CDR3 is 13 amino acids. Trimming cost V 5 bases and J 4 bases, with 11 bases left between them. For the CDR3, the DNA is TGTGCCAGCAGTCCCGGGATTGGAGAGACCCAGTACTTC. It specifies CASSPGIGETQYF.

V usage is TRBV12-3 or TRBV12-4 and J usage is TRBJ1-5; perhaps TRBD1 as D (5 bases). V was clipped by 3 bases and J by 9 bases, with 9 bases between them. The CDR3 has 12 amino acids. The CDR3 protein is CASSFPQGPQHF. CDR3 DNA sequence: TGTGCCAGCAGTTTCCCCCAGGGGCCCCAGCATTTT.

This clone was found a few times. The chain links TRBV28 to TRBJ2-7; 9 bases line up with TRBD1. Unmatched junction bases numbered 12, after V lost 5 bases and J lost 4 bases. The CDR3 has 16 amino acids. Per the germline V gene, CDR1 is MDHEN and CDR2 is SYDVKM. The CDR3 nucleotides are TGTGCCAGCAGTACTCCCCGGGACAGGGTAGGGTACGAGCAGTACTTC. Translated: CASSTPRDRVGYEQYF. Full variable domain (remainder filled in from reference TRBV28 and TRBJ2-7): DVKVTQSSRYLVKRTGEKVFLECVQDMDHENMFWYRQDPGLGLRLIYFSYDVKMKEKGDIPEGYSVSREKKERFSLILESASTNQTSMYLCASSTPRDRVGYEQYFGPGTRLTVT.

This chain connects TRBV4-3 to TRBJ2-3, with 7 bases matching TRBD2. The V segment lost 0 bases and the J segment 2 bases; nucleotides outside the gene matches: 5. The CDR3 runs to 16 residues. From germline, CDR1 is LGHNA and CDR2 YSLEER. The CDR3 sequence is CASSQDQGRATDTQYF. As DNA, the CDR3 is TGCGCCAGCAGCCAAGATCAAGGGAGGGCCACAGATACGCAGTATTTT.

The V and J genes are TRBV21-1 and TRBJ2-5; TRBD2, the table's D call, was not compared with the DNA. TRBV21-1 is shown as a pseudogene. The CDR3 spans 19 residues. CDR3 DNA sequence: TGTGCCAGCAGCCGCAAACCAAGGTTAGCGAAGATAGGCCAAGAGACCCAGTACTTC. Its translation: CASSRKPRLAKIGQETQYF.

The V and J genes are TRBV6-5 and TRBJ2-3; possibly TRBD2 for D (6 bases). Germline assignment: CDR1 MNHEY and CDR2 SVGAGI. CDR3 size: 16 residues. V was trimmed by 0 bases and J by 4 bases, leaving 14 bases between them. The CDR3 here is CASSYSLGRMADTQYF. The CDR3 DNA is TGTGCCAGCAGTTACTCACTCGGGAGAATGGCAGATACGCAGTATTTT.

The rearrangement joins TRBV6-1 to TRBJ2-6; D gene ambiguous. The CDR3 length is 15 residues. Germline V gene data show CDR1 as MNHNS and CDR2 as SASEGT. V was pared by 2 bases and J by 4 bases, with 9 bases between. CDR3: CASSETGAGANVLTF. DNA of the CDR3: TGTGCCAGCAGTGAAACCGGAGCGGGGGCCAACGTCCTGACTTTC.

This clone was counted once. CDR3 nucleotides: TGTGCCAGCAGCCCGGGGACAGGCACCTTCTCTGGAAACACCATATATTTT. It specifies CASSPGTGTFSGNTIYF. V usage is TRBV7-6 and J usage is TRBJ1-3; the match to TRBD1 covers 8 bases. Germline assignment: CDR1 SGHVS and CDR2 FNYEAQ. V shed 5 bases and J 0 bases; nucleotides not matched to a gene: 9. The CDR3 totals 17 residues.

This clone was counted between two and nine times. V is TRBV7-2 and J is TRBJ2-7; 11 bases align to TRBD1. J was trimmed by 2 bases and V by 4 bases; bases with no gene match: 4. CDR1 SGHTA and CDR2 FQGNSA come from the germline V gene. This CDR3 is 15 amino acids long. CDR3 protein: CASSWGQGEAYEQYF. CDR3 nucleotide sequence: TGTGCCAGCAGCTGGGGACAGGGGGAAGCCTACGAGCAGTACTTC.

This clone was recorded once. CDR3 protein: CASSQGWATMETQYF. The DNA of the CDR3 is TGCGCCAGCAGCCAAGGGTGGGCGACAATGGAGACCCAGTACTTC. J is TRBJ2-5 and V is TRBV4-1, with unresolved D. The CDR3 is 15 residues long. Deletions cut 1 base from V and 5 bases from J, with 14 bases between. From germline, CDR1 is MGHRA and CDR2 YSYEKL.

This sequence joins TRBV10-2 and TRBJ1-4, with D perhaps TRBD1 (6 bases). This CDR3 has 13 residues. Deletions cut 9 bases from V and 8 bases from J, with 16 bases between. Germline V gene lookup returns CDR1 WSHSY and CDR2 SAAADI. The chain's CDR3 is CASNTGNDEKLFF. The CDR3 DNA reads as TGCGCCAGTAATACAGGGAACGACGAAAAACTGTTTTTT.

This sequence joins TRBV13 and TRBJ1-4; 8 nucleotides agree with TRBD1. V was pared by 5 bases and J by 4 bases, with 6 bases of the junction left unmatched. CDR1 is PRHDT and CDR2 is FYEKMQ in the germline V gene (reference sequence). The CDR3 has 15 amino acids. As DNA, the CDR3 is TGTGCCAGCAGCAAACAGGGGGTGGTTAATGAAAAACTGTTTTTT. The encoded protein is CASSKQGVVNEKLFF. Full variable domain (outside the CDR3, taken from reference TRBV13 and TRBJ1-4): AAGVIQSPRHLIKEKRETATLKCYPIPRHDTVYWYQQGPGQDPQFLISFYEKMQSDKGSIPDRFSAQQFSDYHSELNMSSLELGDSALYFCASSKQGVVNEKLFFGSGTQLSVL.

The chain couples TRBV19 to TRBJ2-5, with D possibly TRBD2 on 6 matching bases. V was clipped by 7 bases and J by 2 bases, with 17 bases between them. The CDR3 consists of 15 residues. Germline V CDR1 and CDR2: LNHDA, SQIVND (reference sequence). Here the CDR3 DNA reads TGTGCCAGTACCCCGGGTGGGGGGACGCAAGAGACCCAGTACTTC. Translation gives CASTPGGGTQETQYF.

CDR3 sequence (DNA): TGTGCCAGCAGCTTCTGGCAGGGGAGCTCCTATAATTCACCCCTCCACTTT. Amino acid sequence: CASSFWQGSSYNSPLHF. The chain has TRBV5-4 and TRBJ1-6; possibly TRBD1 for D (6 bases). The CDR3 loop spans 17 amino acids. V gave up 2 bases and J gave up 0 bases, with 12 bases separating them. Germline V gives CDR1 SGHNT, CDR2 YYREEE (reference sequence).

The genes are TRBV4-3 and TRBJ1-6, with unresolved D. Trimming removed 6 bases at V and 5 bases at J, with 17 bases between. Germline loops: CDR1 LGHNA, CDR2 YSLEER. This CDR3 region has 16 residues. This chain's CDR3 is CASRETGPTHNSPLHF. CDR3 DNA sequence: TGCGCCAGCAGAGAAACGGGTCCCACTCATAATTCACCCCTCCACTTT.